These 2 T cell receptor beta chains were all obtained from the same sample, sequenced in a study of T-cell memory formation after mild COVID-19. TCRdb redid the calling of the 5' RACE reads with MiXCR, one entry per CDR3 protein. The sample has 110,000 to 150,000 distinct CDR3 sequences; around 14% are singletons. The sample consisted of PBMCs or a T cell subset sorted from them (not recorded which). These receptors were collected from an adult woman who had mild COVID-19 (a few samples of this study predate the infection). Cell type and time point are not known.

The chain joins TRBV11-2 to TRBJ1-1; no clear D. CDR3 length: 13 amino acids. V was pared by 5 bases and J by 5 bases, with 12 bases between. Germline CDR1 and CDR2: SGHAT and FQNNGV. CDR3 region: CASSPSRYTEAFF. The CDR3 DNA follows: TGTGCCAGCAGCCCTTCTCGGTATACTGAAGCTTTCTTT. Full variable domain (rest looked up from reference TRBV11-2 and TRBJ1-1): EAGVAQSPRYKIIEKRQSVAFWCNPISGHATLYWYQQILGQGPKLLIQFQNNGVVDDSQLPKDRFSAERLKGVDSTLKIQPAKLEDSAVYLCASSPSRYTEAFFGQGTRLTVV.

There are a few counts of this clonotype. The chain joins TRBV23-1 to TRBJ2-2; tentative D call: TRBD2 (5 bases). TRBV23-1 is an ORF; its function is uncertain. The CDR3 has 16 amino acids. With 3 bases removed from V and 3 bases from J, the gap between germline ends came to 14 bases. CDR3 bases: TGCGCCAGCAGTCATGGCACCCGGCGGGACACCGGGGAGCTGTTTTTT. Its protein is CASSHGTRRDTGELFF.